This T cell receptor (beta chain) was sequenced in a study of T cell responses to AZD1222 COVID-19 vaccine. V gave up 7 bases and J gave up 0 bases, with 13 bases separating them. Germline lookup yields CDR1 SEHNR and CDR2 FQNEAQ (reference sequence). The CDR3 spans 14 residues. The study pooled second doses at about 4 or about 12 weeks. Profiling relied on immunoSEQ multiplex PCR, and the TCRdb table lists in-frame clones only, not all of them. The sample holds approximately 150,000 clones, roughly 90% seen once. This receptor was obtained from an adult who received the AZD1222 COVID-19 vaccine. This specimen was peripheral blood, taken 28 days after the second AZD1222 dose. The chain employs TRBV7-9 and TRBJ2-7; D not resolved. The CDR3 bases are TGTGCCAGCACCCCAGGTCCTAACTCCTACGAGCAGTACTTC. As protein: CASTPGPNSYEQYF. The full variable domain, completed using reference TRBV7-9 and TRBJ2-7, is DTGVSQNPRHKITKRGQNVTFRCDPISEHNRLYWYRQTLGQGPEFLTYFQNEAQLEKSRLLSDRFSAERPKGSFSTLEIQRTEQGDSAMYLCASTPGPNSYEQYFGPGTRLTVT.